Listed here are 23 T cell receptor beta chains from one sample, sequenced in a study of vaccination effects on CD4 cells after COVID-19. These receptors have no identified antigens. Expansion with viral peptide pools was applied to antigen-specific CD4+ T cells by the ViraFEST assay prior to sequencing. The authors isolated CD4+ T cells after roughly 10 days of culture. Participants received two doses of either the BNT162b2 or mRNA-1273 vaccine. Measured with immunoSEQ multiplex PCR; TCRdb has only the in-frame clones, and not every one. The sample has tens of thousands of clones; under 80% are singletons. The source material was CD4+ T cells from PBMCs cultured with HCoV-NL63 spike peptides, sampled after COVID-19 vaccination. These receptors all stem from a human donor who received a COVID-19 vaccine.

This sequence joins TRBV10-3 and TRBJ2-2; 7 bases fit TRBD1. V lost 5 bases, J lost 6 bases, and 3 bases stayed unmatched. This CDR3 comprises 13 residues. CDR1 is ENHRY and CDR2 is SYGVKD in the germline V gene. CDR3 region: CAISRQGSGELFF. The CDR3 bases are TGTGCCATCAGTAGACAGGGATCCGGGGAGCTGTTTTTT.

This clone was seen just once. The rearrangement joins TRBV3-1 (or the pseudogene TRBV3-2) to TRBJ2-7; 12 nucleotides line up with TRBD2. Trimming at V came to 1 base and at J to 5 bases, leaving 18 bases not matched to a gene. The CDR3 sequence is 20 residues long. Germline CDR1 and CDR2: LGHDT and YNNKEL (reference sequence). This chain's CDR3 is CASSQAMGKLAGGRSNEQYF. The CDR3 DNA reads TGTGCCAGCAGCCAAGCAATGGGGAAGCTAGCGGGAGGGCGAAGTAACGAGCAGTACTTC.

The chain carries TRBV28 and TRBJ2-1; perhaps D is TRBD1 or TRBD2 (5 bases each). Germline V lookup: CDR1 MDHEN, CDR2 SYDVKM. This CDR3 has 17 residues. V was pared by 4 bases and J by 2 bases, with 18 bases between. The CDR3 DNA is TGTGCCAGCAGTTCACCTCAGACAGTGGGACCCTACAATGAGCAGTTCTTC. Protein product: CASSSPQTVGPYNEQFF.

The V and J genes are TRBV6-2 or TRBV6-3 and TRBJ1-2, with 10 bases lining up with TRBD1. Per the germline V gene, CDR1 is MNHEY and CDR2 is SVGEGT. CDR3 length: 15 residues. V lost 5 bases, J lost 4 bases, and 7 bases stayed unmatched. CDR3 amino acids: CASSTRTGGIYGYTF. DNA for the CDR3: TGTGCCAGCAGTACACGGACAGGGGGTATCTATGGCTACACCTTC.

In its sample, this clone was seen once. V usage is TRBV9 and J usage is TRBJ1-2; D remains ambiguous. The CDR3 has 13 residues. Germline CDR1 is SGDLS and CDR2 is YYNGEE. V lost 3 bases and J 8 bases, leaving 14 bases between the germline ends. The CDR3 protein is CASSADGPRGYTF. In DNA, the CDR3 is TGTGCCAGCAGCGCAGACGGCCCCAGGGGCTACACCTTC.

The chain combines TRBV6-5 with TRBJ1-5, with a weak D call TRBD1 (6 bases). Trimming left V 9 bases short and J 4 bases short, with 10 bases between. This CDR3 spans 12 amino acids. Germline lookup yields CDR1 MNHEY and CDR2 SVGAGI. CDR3 sequence (DNA): TGTGCCAGTCTCGGACAGAATCAGCCCCAGCATTTT. Protein product: CASLGQNQPQHF.

This chain joins TRBV5-4 and TRBJ2-7; 8 bases agree with TRBD2. J was trimmed by 4 bases and V by 0 bases; bases with no gene match: 9. The germline gives CDR1 SGHNT, CDR2 YYREEE (reference sequence). The CDR3 sequence is 16 residues long. The CDR3 nucleotides are TGTGCCAGCAGCTTGGGATCAACTAGCGGTTCTTACGAGCAGTACTTC. It translates to CASSLGSTSGSYEQYF.

The chain links TRBV4-2 to TRBJ1-5, with 7 bases lining up with TRBD1. CDR1 and CDR2 (germline): LGHNA, YNFKEQ. The CDR3 is made up of 16 amino acids. The V segment lost 2 bases and the J segment 2 bases; nucleotides outside the gene matches: 6. The CDR3: CASSQLVGTGNQPQHF. Written as DNA, the CDR3 is TGTGCCAGCAGCCAACTAGTGGGGACAGGCAATCAGCCCCAGCATTTT.

This clone was picked up a small number of times. The chain has TRBV7-6 and TRBJ2-3; D might be TRBD2 (6 bases). The CDR3 loop spans 17 amino acids. V shed 4 bases and J shed 2 bases, with 19 bases lying between them. Germline CDR1 reads SGHVS; CDR2 reads FNYEAQ. The chain's CDR3 is CASSSLGGAGHTDTQYF. CDR3 nucleotides: TGTGCCAGCAGCTCGTTAGGCGGGGCAGGCCACACAGATACGCAGTATTTT.

V is TRBV3-1 (or the pseudogene TRBV3-2) and J is TRBJ1-2; D may be TRBD1 (6 bases). V lost 1 base, J lost 2 bases, and 14 bases lay in between. CDR3 length equals 16 residues. Germline loops: CDR1 LGHDT, CDR2 YNNKEL (reference sequence). The CDR3 sequence: CASSQVGGGLNYGYTF. The CDR3 DNA sequence: TGTGCCAGCAGCCAAGTTGGGGGGGGCCTCAACTATGGCTACACCTTC.

The chain has TRBV3-1 (or the pseudogene TRBV3-2) and TRBJ1-2; TRBD1 matches 10 bases. The CDR3 spans 15 residues. Germline V gives CDR1 LGHDT, CDR2 YNNKEL (reference sequence). Unmatched junction bases numbered 6, after V lost 6 bases and J lost 2 bases. CDR3 loop: CASSPPGQGNYGYTF. The CDR3 DNA sequence: TGTGCCAGCAGTCCCCCGGGACAGGGGAACTATGGCTACACCTTC.

V gene TRBV13 combines with J gene TRBJ2-2; the match to TRBD2 covers 8 bases. CDR1 is PRHDT, CDR2 FYEKMQ, per germline (reference sequence). The CDR3 has 14 amino acids. The V segment lost 5 bases and the J segment 3 bases; nucleotides outside the gene matches: 2. The CDR3 DNA reads TGTGCCAGCAGCACGGGGGGGGACACCGGGGAGCTGTTTTTT. It translates to CASSTGGDTGELFF.

V and J are TRBV5-4 and TRBJ1-2; D is unclear. The CDR3 sequence is 12 residues long. The V end was cut by 6 bases, the J end by 2 bases, with 8 bases between. Germline V gene lookup returns CDR1 SGHNT and CDR2 YYREEE (reference sequence). CDR3 coding DNA: TGTGCCAGCACTGACGGAAACTATGGCTACACCTTC. It codes for CASTDGNYGYTF.

This clone has just a few counts. J is TRBJ2-2 and V is TRBV2, with D possibly matching TRBD2 (6 bases). V lost 1 base to trimming and J lost 1 base, with 10 bases between them. CDR3 length: 16 amino acids. The germline CDR1 and CDR2 sequences are SNHLY and FYNNEI. CDR3 in DNA: TGTGCCAGCAGTGAAGAAGGAGCGGGGAACACCGGGGAGCTGTTTTTT. This codes for CASSEEGAGNTGELFF.

This clone was observed once. V usage is TRBV12-3 or TRBV12-4 and J usage is TRBJ1-3; D unclear. V lost 0 bases and J lost 6, with 3 bases in between. This CDR3 is 12 amino acids long. The CDR3 spells CASSLAINTIYF. In DNA, the CDR3 is TGTGCCAGCAGTTTAGCCATAAACACCATATATTTT.

The rearrangement links TRBV28 to TRBJ1-4, with no clear D. Germline V gene data show CDR1 as MDHEN and CDR2 as SYDVKM. The CDR3 contains 14 residues. Trimming removed 5 bases at V and 10 bases at J, with 17 bases between. CDR3 sequence reads: CASSQSLGIVKLFF. The CDR3 nucleotides are TGTGCCAGCAGTCAGAGCCTCGGAATAGTAAAACTGTTTTTT. Combining the CDR3 with reference TRBV28 and TRBJ1-4 gives the whole variable domain DVKVTQSSRYLVKRTGEKVFLECVQDMDHENMFWYRQDPGLGLRLIYFSYDVKMKEKGDIPEGYSVSREKKERFSLILESASTNQTSMYLCASSQSLGIVKLFFGSGTQLSVL.

A single count supports this clone. The CDR3 sequence: CASSYEDTNLGYTF. In DNA form, the CDR3 reads TGTGCCAGCAGCTACGAGGACACCAACCTGGGCTACACCTTC. V and J are TRBV4-2 and TRBJ1-2, with D possibly being TRBD1 (5 bases). CDR1 is LGHNA and CDR2 is YNFKEQ in the germline V gene. The CDR3 runs 14 residues. Trimming cost V 5 bases and J 8 bases, with 18 bases left between them.

The chain uses TRBV4-1 and TRBJ1-2; a weak D match, TRBD1 (6 bases). Per germline, CDR1 MGHRA and CDR2 YSYEKL. V was pared by 4 bases and J by 0 bases, with 12 bases between. The CDR3 runs to 15 residues. CDR3 amino acids: CASSPSQGSNYGYTF. The CDR3 DNA sequence: TGCGCCAGCAGCCCGTCACAGGGCTCTAACTATGGCTACACCTTC.

CDR3 sequence (DNA): TGTGCCAGCAGTTACTATACAGGGGGGAACACTGAAGCTTTCTTT. Translating gives CASSYYTGGNTEAFF. The chain links TRBV6-5 to TRBJ1-1; 8 nucleotides align to TRBD1. V trimming: 1 base; J trimming: 1 base; junction bases outside the gene matches: 2. In germline, CDR1 is MNHEY, CDR2 SVGAGI. The length of the CDR3 is 15 residues.

CDR3 in amino acids: CASSLRDRWDQPQHF. The CDR3 coding sequence is TGTGCCAGCAGTTTAAGGGACAGGTGGGATCAGCCCCAGCATTTT. The chain joins TRBV28 to TRBJ1-5; 8 nucleotides align to TRBD1. Per germline, CDR1 MDHEN and CDR2 SYDVKM. Unmatched junction bases numbered 5, after V lost 2 bases and J lost 5 bases. The CDR3 extends over 15 amino acids.

Turning to this clone: One end of the junction is discordant with germline, which a read error may explain. The chain links TRBV6-2 or TRBV6-3 to TRBJ2-7; D remains unclear. CDR3 length: 11 residues. Germline V gene data show CDR1 as MNHEY and CDR2 as SVGEGT. The DNA of the CDR3 is TGTGCCAGCAGTGACTCCTACGAGCAGTACTTC. This gives the protein CASSDSYEQYF.

This clone was counted once. The chain recombines TRBV7-9 with TRBJ1-1; 8 positions match TRBD1. Trimming removed 4 bases from V and 5 bases from J; junction bases left unmatched: 15. The CDR3 totals 17 residues. Germline V gene data show CDR1 as SEHNR and CDR2 as FQNEAQ (reference sequence). This CDR3 is CASSSPSDWGTGTEAFF. CDR3 DNA: TGTGCCAGCAGCTCCCCTTCCGATTGGGGGACAGGAACTGAAGCTTTCTTT.

This chain uses TRBV29-1 with TRBJ1-1; a possible D gene is TRBD1 (5 bases). Germline V gives CDR1 SQVTM, CDR2 ANQGSEA. V was pared by 5 bases and J by 3 bases, with 19 bases between. CDR3 length: 15 amino acids. The CDR3 DNA reads TGCAGCGTTCGGCAGGGCTTAACGTTGGACACTGAAGCTTTCTTT. Protein sequence: CSVRQGLTLDTEAFF.